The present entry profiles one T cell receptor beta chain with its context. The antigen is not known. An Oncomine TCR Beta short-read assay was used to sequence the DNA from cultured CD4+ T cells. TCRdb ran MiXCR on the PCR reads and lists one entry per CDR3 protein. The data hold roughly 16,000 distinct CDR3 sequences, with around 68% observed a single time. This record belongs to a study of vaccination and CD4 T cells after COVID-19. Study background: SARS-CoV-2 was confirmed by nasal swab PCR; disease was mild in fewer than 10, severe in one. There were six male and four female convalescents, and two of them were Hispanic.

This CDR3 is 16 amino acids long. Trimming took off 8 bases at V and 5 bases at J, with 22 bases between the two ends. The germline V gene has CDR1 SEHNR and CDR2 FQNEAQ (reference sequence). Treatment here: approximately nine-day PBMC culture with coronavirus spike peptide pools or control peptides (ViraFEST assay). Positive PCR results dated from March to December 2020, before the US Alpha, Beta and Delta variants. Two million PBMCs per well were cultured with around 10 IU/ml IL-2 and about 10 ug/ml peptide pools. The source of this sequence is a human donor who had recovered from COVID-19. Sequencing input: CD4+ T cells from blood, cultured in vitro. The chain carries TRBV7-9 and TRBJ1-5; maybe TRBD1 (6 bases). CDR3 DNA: TGTGCCAGCGCTAAAGGAGGGGGACCTCCAGATCAGCCCCAGCATTTT. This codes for CASAKGGGPPDQPQHF.